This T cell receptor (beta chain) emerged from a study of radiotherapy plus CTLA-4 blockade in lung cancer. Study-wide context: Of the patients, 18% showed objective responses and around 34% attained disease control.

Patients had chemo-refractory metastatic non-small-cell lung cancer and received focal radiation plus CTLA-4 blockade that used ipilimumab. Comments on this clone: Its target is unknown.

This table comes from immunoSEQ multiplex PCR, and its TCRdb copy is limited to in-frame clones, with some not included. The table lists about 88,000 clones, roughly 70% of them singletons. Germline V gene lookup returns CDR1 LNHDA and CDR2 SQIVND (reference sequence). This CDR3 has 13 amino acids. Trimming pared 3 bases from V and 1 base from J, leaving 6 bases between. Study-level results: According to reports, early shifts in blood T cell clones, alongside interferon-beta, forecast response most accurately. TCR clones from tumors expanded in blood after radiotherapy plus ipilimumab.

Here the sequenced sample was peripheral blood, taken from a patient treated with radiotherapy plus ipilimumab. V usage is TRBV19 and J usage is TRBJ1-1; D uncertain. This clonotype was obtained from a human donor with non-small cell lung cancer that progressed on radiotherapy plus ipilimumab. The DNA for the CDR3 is TGTGCCAGTAGTATGGGGAGGAACACTGAAGCTTTCTTT. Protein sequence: CASSMGRNTEAFF.